This paragraph reports one TCR beta chain. The antigen is undetermined. The PCR employed 60 Vbeta primers together with 13 Jbeta primers. TCRdb keeps only in-frame clones here, not all; method: immunoSEQ multiplex PCR. The top ten clones hold around 2.2% of a sample with over 100,000 clones, 55% to 80% of them seen once. The data originate from a study of cytomegalovirus exposure and HLA in healthy donors. The wider study: Of several hundred genotyped donors, roughly 80% grouped in the Caucasian-associated ancestry cluster. Study-level results: Associated with cytomegalovirus, according to the listing, were around 170 TCR beta chains.

Germline V gene data show CDR1 as MNHEY and CDR2 as SMNVEV (reference sequence). The junction had 5 bases not matched to a gene; V was cut back by 5 bases and J by 3 bases. This CDR3 has 14 residues. This clonotype was sampled from a woman between 25 and 40 years old in good health and CMV-seronegative. Sequencing was carried out using PBMCs. The chain couples TRBV27 to TRBJ1-1; 8 nucleotides align to TRBD1. The CDR3 nucleotides read TGTGCCAGCAGTCTGGCAGGGGGCTACACTGAAGCTTTCTTT. It specifies CASSLAGGYTEAFF.